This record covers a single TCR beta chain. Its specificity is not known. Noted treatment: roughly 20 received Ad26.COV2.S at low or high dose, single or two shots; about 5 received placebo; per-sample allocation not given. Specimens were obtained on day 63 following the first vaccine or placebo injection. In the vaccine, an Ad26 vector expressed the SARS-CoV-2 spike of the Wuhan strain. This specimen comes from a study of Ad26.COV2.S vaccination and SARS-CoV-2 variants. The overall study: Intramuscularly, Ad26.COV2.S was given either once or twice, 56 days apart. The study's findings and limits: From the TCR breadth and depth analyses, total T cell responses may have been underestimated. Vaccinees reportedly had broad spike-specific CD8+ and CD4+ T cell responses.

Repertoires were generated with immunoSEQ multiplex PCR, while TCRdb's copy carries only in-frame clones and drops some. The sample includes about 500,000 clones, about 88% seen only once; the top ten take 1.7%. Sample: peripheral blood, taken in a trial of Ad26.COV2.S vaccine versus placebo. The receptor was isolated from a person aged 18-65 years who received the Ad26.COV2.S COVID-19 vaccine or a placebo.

CDR3 nucleotides: TGTGCCAGCAGGGAGGACCTGGTAGGCTACGAGCAGTACTTC. Translation gives CASREDLVGYEQYF. The chain joins TRBV28 to TRBJ2-7, with D possibly TRBD2 on 5 matching bases. The CDR3 covers 14 residues. CDR1 and CDR2 from the germline V gene are MDHEN and SYDVKM. With 6 bases removed from V and 3 bases from J, the gap between germline ends came to 15 bases.